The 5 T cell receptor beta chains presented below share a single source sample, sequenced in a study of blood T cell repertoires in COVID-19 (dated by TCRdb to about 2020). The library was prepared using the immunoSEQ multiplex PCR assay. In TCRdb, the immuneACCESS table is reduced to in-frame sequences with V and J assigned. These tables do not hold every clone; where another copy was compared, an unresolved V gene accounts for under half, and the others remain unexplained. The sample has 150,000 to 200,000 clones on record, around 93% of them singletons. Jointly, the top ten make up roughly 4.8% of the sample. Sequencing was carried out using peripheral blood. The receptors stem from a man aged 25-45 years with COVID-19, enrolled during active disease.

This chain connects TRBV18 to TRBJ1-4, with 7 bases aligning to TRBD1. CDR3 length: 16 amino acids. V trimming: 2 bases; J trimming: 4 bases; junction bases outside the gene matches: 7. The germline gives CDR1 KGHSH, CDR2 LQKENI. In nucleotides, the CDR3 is TGTGCCAGCTCACCAGCTCCCCGACAGGGTAATGAAAAACTGTTTTTT. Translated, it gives CASSPAPRQGNEKLFF. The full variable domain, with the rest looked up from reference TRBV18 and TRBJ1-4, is NAGVMQNPRHLVRRRGQEARLRCSPMKGHSHVYWYRQLPEEGLKFMVYLQKENIIDESGMPKERFSAEFPKEGPSILRIQQVVRGDSAAYFCASSPAPRQGNEKLFFGSGTQLSVL.

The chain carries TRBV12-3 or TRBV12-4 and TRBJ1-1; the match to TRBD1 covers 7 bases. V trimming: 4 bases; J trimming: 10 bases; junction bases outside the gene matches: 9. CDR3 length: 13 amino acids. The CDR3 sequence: CASSSEPGTAAFF. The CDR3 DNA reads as TGTGCCAGCAGTTCTGAACCCGGGACAGCAGCTTTCTTT.

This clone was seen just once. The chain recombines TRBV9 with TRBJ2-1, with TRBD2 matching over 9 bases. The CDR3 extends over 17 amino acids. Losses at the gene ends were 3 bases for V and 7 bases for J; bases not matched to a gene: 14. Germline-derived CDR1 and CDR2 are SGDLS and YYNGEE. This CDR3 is CASSASSSSGGINEQFF. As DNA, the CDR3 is TGTGCCAGCAGCGCCAGTAGTTCGAGCGGGGGGATTAATGAGCAGTTCTTC.

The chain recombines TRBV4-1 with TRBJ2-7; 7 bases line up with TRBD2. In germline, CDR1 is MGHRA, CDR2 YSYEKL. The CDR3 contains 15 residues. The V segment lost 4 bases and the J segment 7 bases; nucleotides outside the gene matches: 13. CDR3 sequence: CASSRGRDFRGEQYF. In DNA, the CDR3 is TGCGCCAGCAGCCGAGGGAGGGACTTTCGTGGGGAGCAGTACTTC.

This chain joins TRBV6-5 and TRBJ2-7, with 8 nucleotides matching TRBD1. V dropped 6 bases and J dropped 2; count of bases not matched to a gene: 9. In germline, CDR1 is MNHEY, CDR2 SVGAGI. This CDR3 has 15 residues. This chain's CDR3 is CASSLRTGITYEQYF. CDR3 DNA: TGTGCCAGCAGCCTCAGGACAGGGATAACCTACGAGCAGTACTTC.